This T cell receptor beta chain derives from a study of long-term antiretroviral therapy in people with HIV (dated by TCRdb to 2021 to 2024). About the study as a whole: The earliest samples were collected about a decade before the 2015 WHO recommendation for immediate ART, when ART was typically delayed until CD4 counts fell. This retrospective serial study examined whether starting ART and sustained HIV suppression were associated with changes in the composition and diversity of the TRB repertoire in peripheral blood. From 25 to 30 adults with confirmed HIV infection, the cohort provided 150 to 200 cryopreserved PBMC samples, gathered serially across a mean of about 6 years (range 1-12). About 40% of the roughly 30 participants with HIV were female. Test extractions of a monoclonal T-cell line alongside some 36 polyclonal samples showed no cross-contamination during QIAcube processing. What the work shows at the level of the full study, not this receptor alone: The samples span the years 2004 to 2017, and the ART regimens used at that time may not be as effective as current regimens. Inferences about post-ART repertoire changes were limited because no data were available on ART adherence, viral resistance or therapy changes. The repertoire was dominated across all time points by expanded TRB clones identified before ART initiation, although this dominance was seen to fluctuate and to decrease in many PLHIV after ART. Because PBMC availability was limited, only the TCR beta chain was sequenced, with no alpha chain pairing. Unsorted PBMC were profiled instead of sorted CD4+ and CD8+ T cells because pre-ART samples had limited cell numbers. Starting ART was linked to a significant rise in TRB diversity, yet even with long-term ART the diversity remained significantly lower than in transplant donor controls. CDR3 length ranges in HIV repertoires were narrower than in controls, and network structure suggested an antigen-experienced repertoire with only a slight naive shift after ART.

The immunoSEQ hsTCRB v3.0 assay was used at survey level resolution for TRB variable region sequencing. A depth of roughly 40,000-55,000 T-cell genomes per sample was targeted for TRB sequencing. Pooled TRB libraries were sequenced on an Illumina MiSeq with a v3 150-cycle kit. In the original analysis: Repertoire analysis was performed in R inside a reproducible Nextflow workflow that covered QC, data transformation and analysis. Custom analyses were implemented in LymphoSeq2, an R package for AIRR-Seq data exploration. A few samples that yielded fewer than 5000 total TRB sequences were excluded, so that approximately 170 HIV repertoires were analyzed. Among the approximately 200 retained HIV repertoires, some 60 were collected before ART initiation and roughly 130 were collected after ART initiation. Each repertoire was downsampled to 5000 TRB nucleotide sequences, and summary statistics were averaged across 100 downsampling iterations. The analysis kept only TRB sequences whose CDR3 regions were at least seven amino acids long. Diversity was measured with a Shannon entropy-derived clonality score and the Gini coefficient. In the repertoire networks, any two of the top 5000 CDR3 amino acid sequences were linked whenever the two sequences differed by an edit distance of one. Antigen specificity groups and MHC restriction were predicted for TRB CDR3 amino acid sequences with GLIPH2. CDR3 amino acid sequences were matched against VDJdb and McPAS-TCR to flag known CMV, EBV, HIV or tissue antigen associations. Pre-ART, post-ART and control groups were compared with Wilcoxon signed-rank tests and Holm-Bonferroni correction. TCRdb retrieved this table from immuneACCESS and kept in-frame rearrangements only. Not all clones are present; in checked studies, unresolved V genes account for under half, and no reason is known for the remainder. That table furnishes V, J and clone size, whereas the DNA furnished D and trimming. The sample table shows roughly 15,000 clones, and over 70% are seen once. Clones ranked in the top ten supply roughly 15% of the sample.

This clone was detected once. Its antigen is still unknown. Base quality data are lacking; no much larger clone is found one base away. From the cysteine up to the phenylalanine, the CDR3 has a length of 19 residues. Only the CDR3 part of the read is kept: 57 bases, read in frame from the first base. Germline trimming: 0 bases from V, 1 base from J; junction bases outside gene matches: 14. In the germline V gene, CDR1 corresponds to SGHDN and CDR2 to FVKESK. To be included, a participant needed at least one PBMC sample from before ART initiation plus at least two post-ART samples. Every participant with HIV received treatment in the United States of America. Before DNA extraction, cryopreserved samples of about 0.9-10 million PBMC were thawed and then washed. At the time of the earliest PBMC sample, participants with HIV were aged between about 23 and 54 years. PBMC samples were contributed by each participant from 1-4 timepoints before ART initiation and 2-8 timepoints after ART initiation, with a median of 7 samples. For every participant, serial HIV viral load, CD4+ T-cell count, ART history and demographic data were obtained. Genomic DNA was extracted from unsorted PBMC with a Qiagen kit on a QIAcube, with processing performed in batches of 12 samples.

Sample: unsorted PBMCs, taken less than 1.3 years before starting antiretroviral therapy. The receptor was derived from a man younger than 40 with HIV. Recombination linked TRBV14 to TRBJ1-1, with 7 bases matching TRBD1. CDR3 loop: CASSQDPGQRILGNTEAFF. The base sequence is TGTGCCAGCAGCCAAGATCCGGGACAGAGAATCCTAGGGAACACTGAAGCTTTCTTT. Here the CDR3 is joined to the reference TRBV14 and TRBJ1-1 genes, and the full variable domain is: EAGVTQFPSHSVIEKGQTVTLRCDPISGHDNLYWYRRVMGKEIKFLLHFVKESKQDESGMPNNRFLAERTGGTYSTLKVQPAELEDSGVYFCASSQDPGQRILGNTEAFFGQGTRLTVV.